The rows below give T cell receptor beta chains drawn from one sample of a study of cytomegalovirus exposure and HLA in healthy donors. Data came from immunoSEQ multiplex PCR; TCRdb stores just in-frame clones and leaves some out. Here the sample spans about 250,000 clones, about 90% being singletons. Sequenced: PBMCs. The origin of the receptors is a young man in good health and CMV-seropositive. CDR3s include the opening cysteine and the closing phenylalanine or tryptophan. The order of the fields is CDR3 DNA, CDR3 protein, V gene, J gene, clone size, D gene. A D gene is named only where the DNA matches it firmly. Only part of the rows carry a size: once, few, many, or a class if the clone is expanded.

CDR3 DNA: TGTGCCATCAGTGAGTCGGGACCGAACACTGAAGCTTTCTTT; CDR3 protein: CAISESGPNTEAFF; V gene: TRBV10-3; J gene: TRBJ1-1; clone size: -; D gene: -
CDR3 DNA: TGCGCCAGCAGCCCTACCGGGCCCTTAAGGCACGAGCAGTACTTC; CDR3 protein: CASSPTGPLRHEQYF; V gene: TRBV5-1; J gene: TRBJ2-7; clone size: -; D gene: -
CDR3 DNA: TGTGCCAGCAGTTATGGGGGGAACTATGGCTACACCTTC; CDR3 protein: CASSYGGNYGYTF; V gene: TRBV27; J gene: TRBJ1-2; clone size: few; D gene: -
CDR3 DNA: TGTGCCAGCAGTCGACCGGCCACCTCTGGAAACACCATATATTTT; CDR3 protein: CASSRPATSGNTIYF; V gene: TRBV6-6; J gene: TRBJ1-3; clone size: -; D gene: -
CDR3 DNA: TGTGCCAGCAGTTTATCAACGGGGGTGGGCACTGAAGCTTTCTTT; CDR3 protein: CASSLSTGVGTEAFF; V gene: TRBV27; J gene: TRBJ1-1; clone size: -; D gene: -
CDR3 DNA: TGTGCCAGCAGTGACTACGGACAGCGGGGCTACACCTTC; CDR3 protein: CASSDYGQRGYTF; V gene: TRBV6-4; J gene: TRBJ1-2; clone size: -; D gene: -
CDR3 DNA: TGTGCCTGGAGTGTACGGGGGGACTATGGCTACACCTTC; CDR3 protein: CAWSVRGDYGYTF; V gene: TRBV30; J gene: TRBJ1-2; clone size: once; D gene: -
CDR3 DNA: TGTGCCAGCAGTAAACAGGGAGGTGCCCATGGCTACACCTTC; CDR3 protein: CASSKQGGAHGYTF; V gene: TRBV6-5; J gene: TRBJ1-2; clone size: few; D gene: -
CDR3 DNA: TGTGCCAGCAGCCGGGCGAGGCAAGAGACCCAGTACTTC; CDR3 protein: CASSRARQETQYF; V gene: TRBV14; J gene: TRBJ2-5; clone size: -; D gene: -
CDR3 DNA: TGTGCCAGCTCACCGTCACAGTTATCCGAGGGCTACACCTTC; CDR3 protein: CASSPSQLSEGYTF; V gene: TRBV18; J gene: TRBJ1-2; clone size: few; D gene: -
CDR3 DNA: TGTGCCAGCAGTTTGGTAGCGGGCTCCTACGAGCAGTACTTC; CDR3 protein: CASSLVAGSYEQYF; V gene: TRBV27; J gene: TRBJ2-7; clone size: -; D gene: TRBD2
CDR3 DNA: TGCAGCGTTGGTGCTGGGCACACTGAAGCTTTCTTT; CDR3 protein: CSVGAGHTEAFF; V gene: TRBV29-1; J gene: TRBJ1-1; clone size: -; D gene: -
CDR3 DNA: TGTGCCACCAGCATGCGGGACAGGGGCACAGATACGCAGTATTTT; CDR3 protein: CATSMRDRGTDTQYF; V gene: TRBV15; J gene: TRBJ2-3; clone size: -; D gene: TRBD1
CDR3 DNA: TGTGCCAGTAGTATTCCTGGGACAGGGCCGGACACTGAAGCTTTCTTT; CDR3 protein: CASSIPGTGPDTEAFF; V gene: TRBV19; J gene: TRBJ1-1; clone size: -; D gene: TRBD1
CDR3 DNA: TGTGCCTGCAGCCCGACCGGGACTAGCTACGAGCAGTACTTC; CDR3 protein: CACSPTGTSYEQYF; V gene: TRBV30; J gene: TRBJ2-7; clone size: -; D gene: TRBD2
CDR3 DNA: TGTGCCATCAGTGAGTCGAACGCAGGGAACCCCGAGCAGTACTTC; CDR3 protein: CAISESNAGNPEQYF; V gene: TRBV10-3; J gene: TRBJ2-7; clone size: -; D gene: -
CDR3 DNA: TGTGCCAGCAGCTCACAACTAGCGGGAGGGAACGAGCAGTACTTC; CDR3 protein: CASSSQLAGGNEQYF; V gene: TRBV7-2; J gene: TRBJ2-7; clone size: once; D gene: TRBD2
CDR3 DNA: TGTGCCAGCACCAATAGCACAGGGGGCCGATTATATTTCAACACCGGGGAGCTGTTTTTT; CDR3 protein: CASTNSTGGRLYFNTGELFF; V gene: TRBV5-4; J gene: TRBJ2-2; clone size: -; D gene: TRBD1
CDR3 DNA: TGTGCCAGCAGTGAAGAGGTCCCGGATACGCAGTATTTT; CDR3 protein: CASSEEVPDTQYF; V gene: TRBV6-1; J gene: TRBJ2-3; clone size: few; D gene: -
CDR3 DNA: TGTGCCAGCAGGAACAGGGATGACACTGAAGCTTTCTTT; CDR3 protein: CASRNRDDTEAFF; V gene: TRBV6-5; J gene: TRBJ1-1; clone size: few; D gene: -
CDR3 DNA: TGTGCCAGCAGTGCACCCGACAGGGGCACTGAAGCTTTCTTT; CDR3 protein: CASSAPDRGTEAFF; V gene: TRBV6-6; J gene: TRBJ1-1; clone size: -; D gene: TRBD1
CDR3 DNA: TGCGCCAGCAGCCCCTCCCACCCTAACTATGGCTACACCTTC; CDR3 protein: CASSPSHPNYGYTF; V gene: TRBV5-1; J gene: TRBJ1-2; clone size: -; D gene: -